The T cell receptor beta chain under discussion was sequenced for a study of identical twins. Study-wide findings and caveats: Conclusions relied on cross-sectional statistical analysis, not following the same donors. Out-of-frame beta chain sequences displayed weaker excess sharing between twins. Out-of-frame alpha sequences common to twins exhibited a surplus of low generation probability.

The donor group consisted entirely of healthy Caucasians. The sample holds many counts of this clonotype. The target antigen is unknown. TCRdb ran MiXCR on the 5' RACE reads and lists one entry per CDR3 protein. The data show a few hundred thousand distinct CDR3 sequences, roughly 15% seen once. V shed 5 bases and J shed 7 bases, with 15 bases lying between them. CDR3 length: 14 amino acids. Another study also made use of these data, one on yellow fever vaccine responses in identical twins.

The specimen was CD4+ T cells sorted from blood. This TCR was sampled from a woman under 30 in good health. The J gene is TRBJ2-1, the V gene TRBV12-3 or TRBV12-4, with a weak D call TRBD2 (6 bases). The CDR3 sequence: CASSPPWGVNEQFF. The DNA of the CDR3 is TGTGCCAGCAGTCCGCCGTGGGGGGTGAATGAGCAGTTCTTC.